This passage covers 23 T cell receptor beta chains from one sample sequenced in a study of T cell responses to AZD1222 COVID-19 vaccine. TCRdb's copy holds only in-frame clones and misses some; the assay was immunoSEQ multiplex PCR. The sample has under 95,000 clones; roughly 86% are singletons. Sequencing used peripheral blood, obtained 28 days after the second AZD1222 dose. The receptors shown here come from an adult who received the AZD1222 COVID-19 vaccine.

V and J are TRBV5-1 and TRBJ2-3; a possible D gene is TRBD1 (6 bases). Trimming cost V 4 bases and J 0 bases, with 9 bases left between them. The V gene's germline CDR1 is SGHRS and CDR2 YFSETQ. The CDR3 runs 14 residues. The CDR3 spells CASSPGHSTDTQYF. In DNA form, the CDR3 reads TGCGCCAGCAGCCCGGGACATAGCACAGATACGCAGTATTTT.

The genes are TRBV10-2 and TRBJ2-1, with 8 bases that match TRBD2. Germline lookup yields CDR1 WSHSY and CDR2 SAAADI. V was clipped by 4 bases and J by 0 bases; unmatched bases: 17. CDR3 size: 20 residues. The CDR3 reads CASSASGGGSGTLSYNEQFF. In DNA, the CDR3 is TGCGCCAGCAGTGCTTCGGGAGGGGGTAGCGGGACCCTCTCCTACAATGAGCAGTTCTTC.

This clone appeared a single time. This chain links TRBV5-1 with TRBJ1-1; D is possibly TRBD1 (6 bases). The V end was cut by 4 bases, the J end by 1 base, with 8 bases between. This CDR3 is 13 amino acids long. The germline V gene has CDR1 SGHRS and CDR2 YFSETQ. DNA of the CDR3: TGCGCCAGCAGCCAGACAGGGAACACTGAAGCTTTCTTT. Translated, it gives CASSQTGNTEAFF.

The chain carries TRBV10-2 and TRBJ2-5, with D perhaps assigned TRBD1 or TRBD2 (5 bases each). Trimming pared 7 bases from V and 0 bases from J, leaving 12 bases between. The CDR3 covers 14 residues. Germline CDR1 WSHSY, CDR2 SAAADI. The CDR3 DNA reads TGCGCCAGCATGGGAGCAGGGAACCAAGAGACCCAGTACTTC. It translates to CASMGAGNQETQYF.

The gene calls are TRBV12-3 or TRBV12-4 and TRBJ2-3; D remains unclear. This CDR3 spans 12 amino acids. With 5 bases removed from V and 7 bases from J, the gap between germline ends came to 10 bases. CDR3 amino acids: CASSPRRHTQYF. For the CDR3, the DNA is TGTGCCAGCAGTCCCCGCCGCCATACGCAGTATTTT.

J is TRBJ1-2 and V is TRBV14; D gene unclear. The germline CDR1 and CDR2 sequences are SGHDN and FVKESK. The CDR3 length is 13 residues. The V and J ends lost 3 bases and 3 bases respectively, with 8 bases between them. CDR3 loop: CASSQQQYYGYTF. The DNA for the CDR3 is TGTGCCAGCAGCCAGCAACAGTACTATGGCTACACCTTC. Supplemented by reference TRBV14 and TRBJ1-2, the full variable domain reads EAGVTQFPSHSVIEKGQTVTLRCDPISGHDNLYWYRRVMGKEIKFLLHFVKESKQDESGMPNNRFLAERTGGTYSTLKVQPAELEDSGVYFCASSQQQYYGYTFGSGTRLTVV.

This chain connects TRBV6-5 to TRBJ2-7, with D hard to call. V lost 3 bases to trimming and J lost 5 bases, with 14 bases between them. Per germline, CDR1 MNHEY and CDR2 SVGAGI. This CDR3 is 14 amino acids long. The DNA of the CDR3 is TGTGCCAGCAGTTATAACCCCTTGACGGACGAGCAGTACTTC. Its protein is CASSYNPLTDEQYF.

The chain uses TRBV19 and TRBJ1-4, with a weak D call TRBD1 (6 bases). CDR3 size: 13 residues. Looked up from germline, CDR1 is LNHDA and CDR2 is SQIVND (reference sequence). V was clipped by 7 bases and J by 3 bases, with 9 bases between them. CDR3 nucleotides: TGTGCCAGTATTGACAGGCCTAATGAAAAACTGTTTTTT. It yields the protein CASIDRPNEKLFF.

This clone appeared once. The chain recombines TRBV15 with TRBJ1-4; 7 bases are shared with TRBD1. J lost 6 bases, V lost 0 bases, and 1 base had no gene match. This CDR3 is built from 14 residues. Germline CDR1 is LNHNV and CDR2 is YYDKDF (reference sequence). The CDR3 protein is CATSRDRGYEKLFF. CDR3 nucleotides: TGTGCCACCAGCAGAGACAGGGGGTATGAAAAACTGTTTTTT.

This clone was seen once. The chain has TRBV5-1 and TRBJ2-7; TRBD1 matches 9 bases. The germline V gene has CDR1 SGHRS and CDR2 YFSETQ. Germline trimming cut 2 bases from V and 0 bases from J; bases unmatched to any gene: 9. This CDR3 comprises 17 residues. In DNA, the CDR3 is TGCGCCAGCAGCTTATCTACAGGGGGCTTCAACTCCTACGAGCAGTACTTC. It codes for CASSLSTGGFNSYEQYF.

The genes are TRBV11-2 and TRBJ2-7, with 12 bases identical to TRBD2. This CDR3 comprises 16 residues. J gave up 3 bases and V 6 bases, and 9 bases lay outside the gene matches. CDR1 SGHAT and CDR2 FQNNGV come from the germline V gene. The CDR3 reads CASRSGTSGPLYEQYF. The DNA of the CDR3 is TGTGCCAGCAGATCCGGGACTAGCGGGCCTCTCTACGAGCAGTACTTC. Filled out from reference TRBV11-2 and TRBJ2-7, the complete variable domain reads EAGVAQSPRYKIIEKRQSVAFWCNPISGHATLYWYQQILGQGPKLLIQFQNNGVVDDSQLPKDRFSAERLKGVDSTLKIQPAKLEDSAVYLCASRSGTSGPLYEQYFGPGTRLTVT.

The gene calls are TRBV28 and TRBJ2-3; D call uncertain. Germline V gene lookup returns CDR1 MDHEN and CDR2 SYDVKM. Trimming cost V 3 bases and J 8 bases, with 15 bases left between them. CDR3 length: 14 amino acids. The CDR3 reads CASSFPSTTGTQYF. As DNA, the CDR3 is TGTGCCAGCAGTTTCCCCTCTACCACGGGTACGCAGTATTTT.

The rearrangement joins TRBV29-1 to TRBJ1-1; 7 nucleotides agree with TRBD1. The CDR3 runs 12 residues. Unmatched junction bases numbered 3, after V lost 4 bases and J lost 4 bases. Germline V gives CDR1 SQVTM, CDR2 ANQGSEA. This chain's CDR3 is CSVVSGGTEAFF. CDR3 coding DNA: TGCAGCGTTGTGTCAGGGGGCACTGAAGCTTTCTTT.

The chain joins TRBV3-1 (or the pseudogene TRBV3-2) to TRBJ2-1; D call uncertain. The germline gives CDR1 LGHDT, CDR2 YNNKEL (reference sequence). This CDR3 spans 16 amino acids. Between the trimmed V and J ends, which lost 1 base and 4 bases, there was a span of 14 bases. The CDR3, as DNA: TGTGCCAGCAGCCAAGTGGCCGAGGCGAGGTACAATGAGCAGTTCTTC. It yields the protein CASSQVAEARYNEQFF.

J is TRBJ1-1 and V is TRBV29-1; no reliable D call. V lost 7 bases and J 3 bases, leaving 12 bases between the germline ends. This CDR3 region has 12 residues. Germline V CDR1 and CDR2: SQVTM, ANQGSEA. CDR3 loop: CSGKDFDTEAFF. CDR3 in DNA: TGCAGCGGGAAGGACTTTGACACTGAAGCTTTCTTT.

The chain links TRBV4-1 to TRBJ1-5; perhaps TRBD1 as D (5 bases). Germline V gives CDR1 MGHRA, CDR2 YSYEKL. This CDR3 contains 17 residues. Deletions cut 3 bases from V and 0 bases from J, with 15 bases between. This CDR3 is CASSQAGGSYSNQPQHF. CDR3 nucleotides: TGCGCCAGCAGCCAGGCCGGGGGTTCTTATAGCAATCAGCCCCAGCATTTT.

The rearrangement uses TRBV9 and TRBJ2-2; D might be TRBD1 or TRBD2, each matching 5 bases. Germline CDR1 SGDLS, CDR2 YYNGEE. The V end was cut by 3 bases, the J end by 4 bases, with 13 bases between. The CDR3 has 15 residues. The CDR3 bases are TGTGCCAGCAGCGCTCCCCTTGGGGGCACCGGGGAGCTGTTTTTT. Encoded protein: CASSAPLGGTGELFF.

The chain joins TRBV18 to TRBJ1-4; D is ambiguous. This CDR3 region has 16 residues. V was clipped by 6 bases and J by 4 bases, with 18 bases between them. Germline CDR1 and CDR2: KGHSH and LQKENI. The CDR3 is CASSPREGELNEKLFF. In DNA form, the CDR3 reads TGTGCCAGCTCCCCTAGGGAGGGCGAGCTTAATGAAAAACTGTTTTTT.

The gene calls are TRBV2 and TRBJ2-2; TRBD1 aligns across 10 bases. Losses at the gene ends were 7 bases for V and 4 bases for J; bases not matched to a gene: 6. Germline V gene sequence: CDR1 SNHLY, CDR2 FYNNEI. The CDR3 is 15 amino acids. Written as DNA, the CDR3 is TGTGCCAGCAACGGACAGGGGGTGGGCACCGGGGAGCTGTTTTTT. Encoded protein: CASNGQGVGTGELFF.

The rearrangement joins TRBV6-2 or TRBV6-3 to TRBJ2-5; D unclear. V was trimmed by 3 bases and J by 2 bases, leaving 10 bases between them. Germline CDR1 and CDR2: MNHEY and SVGEGT. The CDR3 spans 14 residues. The CDR3 DNA reads as TGTGCCAGCAGTTATCCAAACCTACAAGAGACCCAGTACTTC. Its translation is CASSYPNLQETQYF.

The genes are TRBV10-2 and TRBJ2-2; D gene ambiguous. Trimming removed 4 bases from V and 5 bases from J, with 2 bases in between. Germline V gene data show CDR1 as WSHSY and CDR2 as SAAADI. The CDR3 covers 11 residues. The CDR3 nucleotides read TGCGCCAGCAGTGGGACCGGGGAGCTGTTTTTT. Translated, it gives CASSGTGELFF.

This clone occurred a few times. V gene TRBV5-1 combines with J gene TRBJ2-7, with 12 bases that match TRBD2. The CDR3 has 16 amino acids. Germline CDR1 reads SGHRS; CDR2 reads YFSETQ. V lost 3 bases to trimming and J lost 6 bases; unmatched junction nucleotides: 10. CDR3 nucleotides: TGCGCCAGCAGCTCCCGACTAGCGGGAGTCTCCGGCGAGCAGTACTTC. Amino acid sequence: CASSSRLAGVSGEQYF.

The gene calls are TRBV7-2 and TRBJ2-3; TRBD2 agrees at 9 bases. CDR1 SGHTA and CDR2 FQGNSA come from the germline V gene. The CDR3 totals 18 residues. Germline trimming cut 3 bases from V and 5 bases from J; bases unmatched to any gene: 15. CDR3 sequence: CASSLGGGGGRAGDTQYF. In DNA, the CDR3 is TGTGCCAGCAGCTTGGGAGGTGGTGGCGGGAGGGCCGGAGATACGCAGTATTTT. The whole variable domain, filled in from reference TRBV7-2 and TRBJ2-3, reads GAGVSQSPSNKVTEKGKDVELRCDPISGHTALYWYRQSLGQGLEFLIYFQGNSAPDKSGLPSDRFSAERTGGSVSTLTIQRTQQEDSAVYLCASSLGGGGGRAGDTQYFGPGTRLTVL.